Sequencing of this T cell receptor beta chain was carried out in a study of shared T cell receptors in the human thymus. Germline V gene lookup returns CDR1 SEHNR and CDR2 FQNEAQ (reference sequence). The V end lost 3 bases, the J end lost 3 bases, and 20 bases lay between the germline ends. This CDR3 has 17 amino acids. TCRdb's table, derived via immunoSEQ multiplex PCR, lists solely in-frame clones and lacks some. This sample carries 500,000 to 750,000 clones, 85% to 90% of them seen once, and the ten largest clones take approximately 0.01%. The sample was also reused in another study, on human thymus T cells. That paper adds: An apparent bias in V and J gene usage was seen in thymic and blood repertoires. A high degree of thymic repertoire overlap among unrelated individuals was reported in related research.

The clonotype comes from a boy younger than two with a congenital heart defect. Sample: thymocytes. V usage is TRBV7-9 and J usage is TRBJ1-1; D unclear. The CDR3: CASSFIKRVRRDTEAFF. The CDR3, as DNA: TGTGCCAGCAGCTTTATTAAGAGGGTTCGTAGGGACACTGAAGCTTTCTTT. Together with reference TRBV7-9 and TRBJ1-1, the CDR3 gives the full variable domain: DTGVSQNPRHKITKRGQNVTFRCDPISEHNRLYWYRQTLGQGPEFLTYFQNEAQLEKSRLLSDRFSAERPKGSFSTLEIQRTEQGDSAMYLCASSFIKRVRRDTEAFFGQGTRLTVV.